The entry that follows covers one TCR beta chain sequence. The CDR3 is 13 amino acids. CDR1 is ENHRY, CDR2 SYGVKD, per germline. Trimming took 10 bases from V and 7 from J, leaving 14 bases between them. This sample was included in a study of T-cell reconstitution after alpha-beta-depleted transplantation in children. Using unique molecular identifiers, the investigators prepared the TCRbeta library. TCRdb re-called the PCR reads through MiXCR, storing one row per CDR3 protein. The sample includes over 120,000 distinct CDR3 sequences, about 9% of them seen just once. The chain combines TRBV10-3 with TRBJ1-6; weak D call: TRBD1 (6 bases). The origin of this receptor is a female patient between 2 and 15 years old who had a stem cell transplant for congenital amegakaryocytic thrombocytopenia, so the T cells may come from the graft donor. Source: PBMCs, mostly from graft donor cells, taken 180 days after TCRalphabeta/CD19-depleted stem cell transplant. The CDR3 nucleotides read TGTGCCACCTCAGTTGGACAGAATTCACCCCTCCACTTT. It specifies CATSVGQNSPLHF.